This T cell receptor beta chain was sequenced during a study of T cell repertoires in cytomegalovirus infection. General study results and limits: Summed frequency of public TCR beta families distinguished CMV carriers with the relevant HLA.

This clonotype was counted only a few times. Its antigen is unidentified. A single record per CDR3 protein comes from TCRdb applying MiXCR to the reads. The data contain about 180,000 distinct CDR3 sequences, about a sixth of them seen just once; the ten biggest clones take up around 25%. There are 17 residues in the CDR3. With V trimmed by 1 base and J by 3 bases, 12 bases remained unmatched. Germline CDR1 and CDR2: LGHNT and FRNRAP. Sequenced material: CD8+ T cells from PBMCs. This clonotype was sampled from a human donor in good health (CMV status not recorded). Some clones in this sample may be carry-over from other donors' samples. The chain couples TRBV12-5 to TRBJ2-7; TRBD1 agrees at 7 bases. In nucleotides, the CDR3 is TGTGCTAGTGGTTTGGCGATTACCCGGGACAGCATCTACGAGCAGTACTTC. It specifies CASGLAITRDSIYEQYF.